Presented here are 2 T cell receptor beta chains from one specimen sequenced in a study of OX40 agonist ivuxolimab in advanced cancers. Clones were sequenced by immunoSEQ multiplex PCR, and TCRdb holds only the in-frame ones, with some missing. The repertoire has some 14,000 clones, roughly 77% of them found once; the top ten carry less than 15%. The source material was CD4+ or CD8+ T cells sorted from blood, sampled in a trial of the OX40 agonist ivuxolimab. The source of these receptors is an adult with an advanced solid tumor such as melanoma, head and neck, liver or kidney cancer.

The J gene is TRBJ2-1, the V gene TRBV9; no firm D call. This CDR3 is 15 amino acids long. In germline, CDR1 is SGDLS, CDR2 YYNGEE. V lost 1 base and J 1 base, leaving 9 bases between the germline ends. CDR3 in DNA: TGTGCCAGCAGCGTATCTTGGGGATCCTACAATGAGCAGTTCTTC. Its protein is CASSVSWGSYNEQFF. Full variable domain (missing parts from reference TRBV9 and TRBJ2-1): DSGVTQTPKHLITATGQRVTLRCSPRSGDLSVYWYQQSLDQGLQFLIQYYNGEERAKGNILERFSAQQFPDLHSELNLSSLELGDSALYFCASSVSWGSYNEQFFGPGTRLTVL.

J is TRBJ2-7 and V is TRBV5-1; the match to TRBD1 covers 7 bases. Germline V gene lookup returns CDR1 SGHRS and CDR2 YFSETQ. The CDR3 contains 16 residues. The V and J ends lost 0 bases and 3 bases, in that order; junction bases with no gene match: 9. CDR3 in amino acids: CASSLGGQARNYEQYF. As DNA, the CDR3 is TGCGCCAGCAGCTTGGGAGGACAGGCGAGAAACTACGAGCAGTACTTC.